This T cell receptor beta chain was identified in a study of regulatory and conventional T cells in RAG deficiency. Study-wide results and caveats: In Omenn syndrome, sorted "Tregs" may be peripherally activated cells.

This CDR3 is 17 amino acids long. V gave up 0 bases and J gave up 4 bases, with 19 bases separating them. CDR1 is SGHRS, CDR2 YFSETQ, per germline. Method: immunoSEQ multiplex PCR; TCRdb's copy keeps in-frame clones and lacks some. This table has roughly 20,000 clones, approximately 90% appearing once. Genomic DNA came from blood regulatory T cells gated CD4+ CD25-high CD127-low. This clone has a handful of counts. The target antigen is unknown. The same sample was also used in a study of regulatory T cells. In that study: The PCR used 52 TRBV and 13 TRBJ primers.

The TCR comes from a human donor in good health. The chain recombines TRBV5-1 with TRBJ1-1; no firm D call. The sample was Tregs sorted from blood. CDR3 sequence reads: CASSLEPPSRSSTEAFF. The CDR3 DNA reads as TGCGCCAGCAGCTTGGAGCCCCCGTCGAGGTCGAGCACTGAAGCTTTCTTT. Looking up the rest from reference TRBV5-1 and TRBJ1-1 gives the full variable domain: KAGVTQTPRYLIKTRGQQVTLSCSPISGHRSVSWYQQTPGQGLQFLFEYFSETQRNKGNFPGRFSGRQFSNSRSEMNVSTLELGDSALYLCASSLEPPSRSSTEAFFGQGTRLTVV.